This T cell receptor (beta chain) was obtained from a study of blood T cell repertoires in COVID-19. About the study: T cells, B-cell-depleted T cells, or PBMCs supplied cDNA or gDNA.

Trimming shortened V by 0 bases and J by 9 bases, and 15 bases separated the two germline ends. Germline assignment: CDR1 SGHNT and CDR2 YYREEE (reference sequence). The CDR3 has 14 amino acids. Study processing details: Reference gene primer amplification gave nucleated cell count estimates. The data were produced by immunoSEQ multiplex PCR, yet TCRdb's version contains in-frame clones alone and is incomplete. D and trimming come from the DNA, and the V and J calls and clone size come from that table. The sample lists tens of thousands of clones; around 89% were seen once. Sequenced input: peripheral blood. This chain joins TRBV5-4 and TRBJ1-2; D is unresolved. The clonotype was recovered from a man aged 70-80 years with active or convalescent COVID-19. CDR3 in DNA: TGTGCCAGCAGCTTGGCCTACACTCCGGGGAGCTACACCTTC. Its translation: CASSLAYTPGSYTF.